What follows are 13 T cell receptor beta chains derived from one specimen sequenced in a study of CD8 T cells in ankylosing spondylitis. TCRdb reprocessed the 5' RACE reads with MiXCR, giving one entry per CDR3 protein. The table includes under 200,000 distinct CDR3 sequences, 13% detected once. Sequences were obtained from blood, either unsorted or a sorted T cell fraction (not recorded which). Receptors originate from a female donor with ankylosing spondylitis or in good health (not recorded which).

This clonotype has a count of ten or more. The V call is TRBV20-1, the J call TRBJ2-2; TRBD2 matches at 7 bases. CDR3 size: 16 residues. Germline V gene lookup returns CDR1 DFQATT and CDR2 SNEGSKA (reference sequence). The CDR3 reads CSAPKYREASTGELFF. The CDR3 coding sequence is TGCAGCGCACCGAAATATCGGGAGGCATCCACCGGGGAGCTGTTTTTT.

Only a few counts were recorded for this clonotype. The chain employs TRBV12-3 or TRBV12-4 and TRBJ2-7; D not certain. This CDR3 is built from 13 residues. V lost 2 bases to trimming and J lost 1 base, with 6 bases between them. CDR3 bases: TGTGCCAGCAGTTTACTAGGGTCCTACGAGCAGTACTTC. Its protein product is CASSLLGSYEQYF.

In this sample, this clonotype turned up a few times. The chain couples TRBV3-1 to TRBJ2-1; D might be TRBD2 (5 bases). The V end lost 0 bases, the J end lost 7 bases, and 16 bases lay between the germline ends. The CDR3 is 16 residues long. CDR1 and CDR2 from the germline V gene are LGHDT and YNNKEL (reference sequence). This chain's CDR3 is CASSQEAGEPRNEQFF. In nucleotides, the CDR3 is TGTGCCAGCAGCCAAGAGGCGGGCGAACCTAGAAATGAGCAGTTCTTC.

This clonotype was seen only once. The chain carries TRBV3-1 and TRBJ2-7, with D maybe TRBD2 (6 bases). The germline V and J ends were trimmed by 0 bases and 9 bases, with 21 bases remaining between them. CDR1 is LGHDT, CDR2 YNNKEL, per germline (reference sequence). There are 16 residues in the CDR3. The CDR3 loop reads CASSQDGSRPTGGQYF. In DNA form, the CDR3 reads TGTGCCAGCAGCCAAGATGGTTCGCGGCCTACCGGGGGGCAGTACTTC.

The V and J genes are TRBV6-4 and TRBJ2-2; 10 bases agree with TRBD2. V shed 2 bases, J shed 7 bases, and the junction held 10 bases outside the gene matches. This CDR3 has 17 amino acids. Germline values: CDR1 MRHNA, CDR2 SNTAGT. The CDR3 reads CASSDNSLAGANGELFF. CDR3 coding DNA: TGTGCCAGCAGTGACAACTCTCTAGCGGGAGCGAACGGGGAGCTGTTTTTT.

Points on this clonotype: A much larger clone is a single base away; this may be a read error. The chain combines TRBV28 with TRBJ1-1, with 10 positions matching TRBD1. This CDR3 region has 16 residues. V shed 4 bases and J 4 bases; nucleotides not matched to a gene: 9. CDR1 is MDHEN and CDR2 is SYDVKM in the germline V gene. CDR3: CASSSTGTGVSTEAFF. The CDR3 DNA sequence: TGTGCCAGCAGTTCCACCGGGACAGGGGTGAGCACTGAAGCTTTCTTT.

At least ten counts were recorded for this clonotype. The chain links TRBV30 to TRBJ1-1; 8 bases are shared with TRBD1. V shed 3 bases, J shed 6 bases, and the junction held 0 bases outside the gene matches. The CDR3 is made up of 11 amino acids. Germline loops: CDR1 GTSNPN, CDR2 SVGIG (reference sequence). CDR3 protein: CAWSRGPEAFF. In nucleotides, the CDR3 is TGTGCCTGGAGCAGGGGGCCTGAAGCTTTCTTT.

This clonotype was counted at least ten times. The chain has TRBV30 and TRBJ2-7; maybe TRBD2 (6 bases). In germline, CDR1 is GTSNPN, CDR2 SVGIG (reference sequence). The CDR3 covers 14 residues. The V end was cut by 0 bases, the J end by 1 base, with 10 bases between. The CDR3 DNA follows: TGTGCCTGGAGTGTACGGAGGGGTTCCTACGAGCAGTACTTC. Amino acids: CAWSVRRGSYEQYF.

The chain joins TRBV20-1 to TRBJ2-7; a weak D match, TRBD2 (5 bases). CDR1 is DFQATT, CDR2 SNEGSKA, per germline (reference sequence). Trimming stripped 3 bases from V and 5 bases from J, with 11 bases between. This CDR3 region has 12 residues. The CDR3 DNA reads TGCAGTGCTAGTAGTACCGGGGACGAGCAGTACTTC. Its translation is CSASSTGDEQYF.

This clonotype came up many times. CDR3 amino acids: CASATGQPYEQYF. The CDR3 nucleotides are TGTGCCAGCGCCACGGGACAACCCTACGAGCAGTACTTC. The gene calls are TRBV19 and TRBJ2-7; tentatively, D is TRBD1 (6 bases). Trimming took off 9 bases at V and 2 bases at J, with 14 bases between the two ends. CDR1 LNHDA and CDR2 SQIVND come from the germline V gene (reference sequence). CDR3 size: 13 residues. Based on the CDR3 plus reference TRBV19 and TRBJ2-7, the full variable domain is DGGITQSPKYLFRKEGQNVTLSCEQNLNHDAMYWYRQDPGQGLRLIYYSQIVNDFQKGDIAEGYSVSREKKESFPLTVTSAQKNPTAFYLCASATGQPYEQYFGPGTRLTVT.

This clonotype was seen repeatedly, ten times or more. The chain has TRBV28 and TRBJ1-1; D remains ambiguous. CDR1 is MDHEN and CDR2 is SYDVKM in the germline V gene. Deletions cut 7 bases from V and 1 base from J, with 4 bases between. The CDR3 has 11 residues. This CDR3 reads CASTGNTEAFF. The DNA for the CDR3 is TGTGCCAGCACGGGGAACACTGAAGCTTTCTTT. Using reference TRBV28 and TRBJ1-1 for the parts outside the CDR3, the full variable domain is DVKVTQSSRYLVKRTGEKVFLECVQDMDHENMFWYRQDPGLGLRLIYFSYDVKMKEKGDIPEGYSVSREKKERFSLILESASTNQTSMYLCASTGNTEAFFGQGTRLTVV.

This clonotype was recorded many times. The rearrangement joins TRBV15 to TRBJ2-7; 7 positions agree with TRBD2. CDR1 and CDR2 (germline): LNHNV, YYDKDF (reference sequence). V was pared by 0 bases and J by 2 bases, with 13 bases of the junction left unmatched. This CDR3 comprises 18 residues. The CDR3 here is CATSRDNPSSGTTYEQYF. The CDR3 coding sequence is TGTGCCACCAGCAGAGATAACCCCTCTAGCGGCACTACCTACGAGCAGTACTTC. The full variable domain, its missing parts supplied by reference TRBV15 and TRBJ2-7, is DAMVIQNPRYQVTQFGKPVTLSCSQTLNHNVMYWYQQKSSQAPKLLFHYYDKDFNNEADTPDNFQSRRPNTSFCFLDIRSPGLGDTAMYLCATSRDNPSSGTTYEQYFGPGTRLTVT.

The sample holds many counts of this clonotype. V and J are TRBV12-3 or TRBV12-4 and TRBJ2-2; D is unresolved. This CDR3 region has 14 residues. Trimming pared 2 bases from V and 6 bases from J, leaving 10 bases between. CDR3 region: CASSLTDAAGELFF. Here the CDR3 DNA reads TGTGCCAGCAGTTTAACGGACGCGGCCGGGGAGCTGTTTTTT.